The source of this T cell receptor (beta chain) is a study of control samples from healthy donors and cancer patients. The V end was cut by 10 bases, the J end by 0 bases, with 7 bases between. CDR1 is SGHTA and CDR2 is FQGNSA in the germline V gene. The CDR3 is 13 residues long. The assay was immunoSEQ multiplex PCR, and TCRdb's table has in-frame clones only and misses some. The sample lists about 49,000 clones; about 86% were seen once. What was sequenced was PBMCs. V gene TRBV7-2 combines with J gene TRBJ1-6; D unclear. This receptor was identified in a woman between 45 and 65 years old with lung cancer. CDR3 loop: CATTRSYNSPLHF. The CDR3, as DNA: TGTGCCACCACGCGCTCCTATAATTCACCCCTCCACTTT.